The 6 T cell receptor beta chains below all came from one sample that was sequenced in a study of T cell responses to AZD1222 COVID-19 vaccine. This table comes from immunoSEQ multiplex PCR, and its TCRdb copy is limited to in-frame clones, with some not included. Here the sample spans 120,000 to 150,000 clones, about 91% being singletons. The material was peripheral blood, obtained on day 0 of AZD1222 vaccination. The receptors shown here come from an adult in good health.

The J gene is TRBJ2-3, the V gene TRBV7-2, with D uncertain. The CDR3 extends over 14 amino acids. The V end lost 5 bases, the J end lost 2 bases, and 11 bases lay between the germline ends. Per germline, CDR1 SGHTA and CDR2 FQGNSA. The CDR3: CASSPWRTTDTQYF. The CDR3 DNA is TGTGCCAGCAGCCCTTGGCGGACCACAGATACGCAGTATTTT.

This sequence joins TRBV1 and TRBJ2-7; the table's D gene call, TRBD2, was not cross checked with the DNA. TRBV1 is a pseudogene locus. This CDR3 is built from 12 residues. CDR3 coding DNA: TGCACCAGCAGCCAAGCCGGAGACGAGCAGTACTTC. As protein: CTSSQAGDEQYF.

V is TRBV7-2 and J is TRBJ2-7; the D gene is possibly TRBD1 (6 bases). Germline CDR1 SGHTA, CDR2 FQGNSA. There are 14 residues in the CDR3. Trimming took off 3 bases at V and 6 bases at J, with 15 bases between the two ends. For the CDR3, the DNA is TGTGCCAGCAGCTTCATGAACACAGGGACCGAGCAGTACTTC. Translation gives CASSFMNTGTEQYF. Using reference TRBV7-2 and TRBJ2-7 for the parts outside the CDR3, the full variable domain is GAGVSQSPSNKVTEKGKDVELRCDPISGHTALYWYRQSLGQGLEFLIYFQGNSAPDKSGLPSDRFSAERTGGSVSTLTIQRTQQEDSAVYLCASSFMNTGTEQYFGPGTRLTVT.

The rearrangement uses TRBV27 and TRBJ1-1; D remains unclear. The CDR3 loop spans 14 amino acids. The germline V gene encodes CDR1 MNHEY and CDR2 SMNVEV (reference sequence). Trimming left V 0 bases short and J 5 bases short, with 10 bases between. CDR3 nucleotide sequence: TGTGCCAGCAGTTTATCATCAGTGGGAACTGAAGCTTTCTTT. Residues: CASSLSSVGTEAFF.

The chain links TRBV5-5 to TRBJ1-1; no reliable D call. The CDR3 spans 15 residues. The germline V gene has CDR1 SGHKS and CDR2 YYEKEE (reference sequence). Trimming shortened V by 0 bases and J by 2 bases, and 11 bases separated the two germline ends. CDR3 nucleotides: TGTGCCAGCAGCTTGGGGAGGGCAGAAAACACTGAAGCTTTCTTT. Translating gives CASSLGRAENTEAFF.

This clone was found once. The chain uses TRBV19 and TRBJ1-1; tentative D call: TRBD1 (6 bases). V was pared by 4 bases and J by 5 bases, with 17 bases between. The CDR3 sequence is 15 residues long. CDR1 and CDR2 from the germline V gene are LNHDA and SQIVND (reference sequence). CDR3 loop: CASSTWPGVRTEAFF. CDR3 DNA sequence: TGTGCCAGTAGTACCTGGCCAGGGGTGAGGACTGAAGCTTTCTTT.